This T cell receptor beta chain was observed in a study of Ad26.COV2.S vaccination and SARS-CoV-2 variants. Treatment specified: 19 received Ad26.COV2.S at low or high dose, single or two shots; about 5 received placebo; per-sample allocation not given. Sampling was performed 63 days after the first vaccine or placebo injection. The germline V gene encodes CDR1 SGHVS and CDR2 FQNEAQ. V gave up 3 bases and J gave up 4 bases, with 10 bases separating them. The CDR3 is 13 residues long. As concerns this clone: The antigen is undetermined.

Study results and limitations: Spike-specific CD8+ and CD4+ T cell responses reportedly showed substantial breadth after vaccination.

TCRdb's table, derived via immunoSEQ multiplex PCR, lists solely in-frame clones and lacks some. The sample lists about 350,000 clones, about 86% occurring once. The TCR comes from a person aged 18-60 years who received the Ad26.COV2.S COVID-19 vaccine or a placebo. This sequence joins TRBV7-8 and TRBJ2-7; the D gene is possibly TRBD1 (6 bases). This material consisted of peripheral blood, taken in a trial of Ad26.COV2.S vaccine versus placebo. CDR3 amino acids: CASSLAGTYEQYF. Written as DNA, the CDR3 is TGTGCCAGCAGCTTGGCAGGGACATACGAGCAGTACTTC. The full variable domain, rest sourced from reference TRBV7-8 and TRBJ2-7, is GAGVSQSPRYKVAKRGQDVALRCDPISGHVSLFWYQQALGQGPEFLTYFQNEAQLDKSGLPSDRFFAERPEGSVSTLKIQRTQQEDSAVYLCASSLAGTYEQYFGPGTRLTVT.